Listed here are 32 T cell receptor beta chains from one sample, sequenced in a study of tumor and adjacent non-tumor tissue in lung cancer (dated by TCRdb to 2016 to 2019). Library construction relied on multiplex PCR. The data were produced on an Illumina HiSeq 2500. TCRbeta libraries were constructed through three rounds of nested PCR with primers (Table S4) according to protocols adapted from ARM-PCR. TCRdb reanalyzed the raw reads on its own, using fastp at Q25 for trimming and MiXCR for clone calling, and kept in-frame beta chains. Entries are consolidated by CDR3 protein sequence, retaining the most common genes and DNA. This sample comprises under 150,000 distinct CDR3 sequences, approximately 66% of them detected only once. 15% to 20% of the sample lies in the top ten. RNA was isolated from bulk, unsorted tissue, and RNA quality was assessed with a NanoDrop ND-1000 and an Agilent 2100. Sequences were obtained from lung tumor tissue. These receptors were obtained from a man aged 55 to 69 with small cell lung cancer.

For this clonotype: The junction shows a germline mismatch at one end, possibly a read error. The chain links TRBV12-3 or TRBV12-4 to TRBJ1-5; D is ambiguous. This CDR3 has 13 residues. The CDR3: CASSLASGQPRHF. The CDR3 DNA sequence: TGTGCCAGCAGTTTAGCCAGCGGTCAGCCCCGGCATTTT.

This clonotype was seen only a few times. The chain recombines TRBV12-3 or TRBV12-4 with TRBJ2-1, with 15 bases that match TRBD2. The CDR3 has 19 amino acids. With V trimmed by 5 bases and J by 6 bases, 14 bases remained unmatched. The CDR3 reads CASSPTPEGLAGGFNEQFF. The DNA of the CDR3 is TGTGCCAGCAGTCCGACCCCTGAAGGACTAGCGGGAGGGTTCAATGAGCAGTTCTTC.

Details on this clonotype: A much larger clone is a single base away; this may be a read error. V gene TRBV20-1 combines with J gene TRBJ2-1, with TRBD1 matching 8 bases. Looked up from germline, CDR1 is DFQATT and CDR2 is SNEGSKA (reference sequence). The CDR3 spans 15 residues. The trim removed 4 bases at V and 6 bases at J, leaving 11 bases unmatched. The CDR3 bases are TGCAGTGCTAACAGGGGGGACAGTCCCGCCAATGAGCAGTTCTTC. Amino acids: CSANRGDSPANEQFF.

Concerning this clonotype: A much larger clone differs by one base, so this may be a read error. The V call is TRBV5-6, the J call TRBJ2-7, with D possibly matching TRBD1 (6 bases). Germline V lookup: CDR1 SGHDT, CDR2 YYEEEE. This CDR3 has 14 amino acids. V gave up 2 bases and J gave up 6 bases, with 15 bases separating them. CDR3 region: CASSLPGVVGEQYF. The CDR3 coding sequence is TGTGCCAGCAGCTTACCAGGGGTCGTCGGCGAGCAGTACTTC.

As regards this clonotype: Given a much more abundant clone one base away, this may be a read error. The V gene is TRBV12-3 or TRBV12-4, the J gene TRBJ2-1; D remains ambiguous. The CDR3 is 12 amino acids. The CDR3 nucleotides read TGTGCCAGCAGTTTAGCAAGTAATGAGCAGCTCTTC. Its protein product is CASSLASNEQLF.

Worth noting for this clonotype: A read error is possible here, since a much larger clone lies one base away. V and J are TRBV29-1 and TRBJ2-5; D may correspond to TRBD1 or TRBD2 (6 bases each). Germline CDR1 and CDR2: SQVTM and ANQGSEA. The CDR3 contains 12 residues. The CDR3 DNA reads as TGCAACGTGGGGGGCAGACAAGAGACCCAGTACTTC. This codes for CNVGGRQETQYF. Full variable domain (rest looked up from reference TRBV29-1 and TRBJ2-5): SAVISQKPSRDICQRGTSLTIQCQVDSQVTMMFWYRQQPGQSLTLIATANQGSEATYESGFVIDKFPISRPNLTFSTLTVSNMSPEDSSIYLCNVGGRQETQYFGPGTRLLVL.

Only a few counts were recorded for this clonotype. The rearrangement joins TRBV6-5 to TRBJ2-1, with a weak D call TRBD2 (5 bases). Trimming removed 4 bases from V and 0 bases from J, with 13 bases in between. Germline V gene sequence: CDR1 MNHEY, CDR2 SVGAGI. This CDR3 has 16 residues. CDR3 region: CASSSLSGGSYNEQFF. CDR3 bases: TGTGCCAGCAGTTCCCTGAGCGGAGGCTCCTACAATGAGCAGTTCTTC.

Worth noting for this clonotype: Relative to the germline gene, one junction end is altered; a read error may explain this. The CDR3 loop is CASSLTPTSGYNEQFF. CDR3 nucleotides: TGTGCCAGCAGCTTAACACCGACTAGCGGTTACAATGAACAGTTCTTC. The rearrangement joins TRBV11-2 to TRBJ2-1; 9 nucleotides agree with TRBD2. The CDR3 covers 16 residues. Germline values: CDR1 SGHAT, CDR2 FQNNGV.

Worth noting for this clonotype: It may be a read error: a sequence one base away is much more abundant. The chain has TRBV12-3 or TRBV12-4 and TRBJ2-1; 8 bases fit TRBD2. CDR3 length: 13 residues. In nucleotides, the CDR3 is TGTGCCAGCCATAGGGCGGGGGGTTATGAGGAGTTCTTC. Translation gives CASHRAGGYEEFF.

The chain links TRBV20-1 to TRBJ1-2, with D uncertain. The CDR3 length is 18 residues. Germline CDR1 reads DFQATT; CDR2 reads SNEGSKA (reference sequence). V gave up 4 bases and J gave up 2 bases, with 26 bases separating them. DNA of the CDR3: TGCAGTGCTATGATAGATGGGGTACAGACTGCCGCGAACTATGGCTACACCTTC. Amino acid sequence: CSAMIDGVQTAANYGYTF.

Regarding this clonotype: A clone one base away is much larger, so this may be a read error. The rearrangement uses TRBV4-1 and TRBJ2-7, with D unresolved. V was clipped by 4 bases and J by 0 bases, with 7 bases between them. Germline loops: CDR1 MGHRA, CDR2 YSYEKL. There are 13 residues in the CDR3. The CDR3 DNA sequence: TGCGCCAGCAGCCCGGAGAGCTCCTACGAGCAGTACTTC. It encodes CASSPESSYEQYF.

V usage is TRBV20-1 and J usage is TRBJ2-2, with 7 nucleotides matching TRBD1. With V trimmed by 6 bases and J by 5 bases, 15 bases remained unmatched. Germline V gene data show CDR1 as DFQATT and CDR2 as SNEGSKA (reference sequence). The CDR3 has 16 amino acids. The CDR3 coding sequence is TGCAGTGCAACTCGACAGGGTCGCGGAGCGACCGGGGAGCTGTTTTTT. Translated: CSATRQGRGATGELFF.

Of note for this clonotype: Since a much larger clone is just one base distant, this may be a read error. The rearrangement links TRBV11-2 to TRBJ2-5, with 7 bases matching TRBD1. This CDR3 comprises 15 residues. CDR1 and CDR2 from the germline V gene are SGHAT and FQNNGV. CDR3 coding DNA: TGTGCCGGCAGCTTTACGACAGGGACAAAGGTGACCCCGTACTTC. Protein: CAGSFTTGTKVTPYF.

The sample holds a few counts of this clonotype. This chain connects TRBV20-1 to TRBJ2-3; 8 nucleotides match TRBD2. The germline gives CDR1 DFQATT, CDR2 SNEGSKA (reference sequence). The V and J ends lost 1 base and 10 bases, in that order; junction bases with no gene match: 4. CDR3 size: 12 residues. DNA for the CDR3: TGCAGTGCTAGAGTAGGGACTAGGGCGCAGTATTTT. As protein: CSARVGTRAQYF.

The chain employs TRBV24-1 and TRBJ1-1; D is undetermined. In germline, CDR1 is KGHDR, CDR2 SFDVKD. Trimming shortened V by 0 bases and J by 0 bases, and 1 base separated the two germline ends. The CDR3 consists of 13 residues. CDR3: CATSDLMNTEAFF. In DNA, the CDR3 is TGTGCCACCAGTGATTTGATGAACACTGAAGCTTTCTTT.

The chain employs TRBV20-1 and TRBJ2-7; D might be TRBD2 (6 bases). The CDR3 is made up of 14 amino acids. CDR1 is DFQATT and CDR2 is SNEGSKA in the germline V gene (reference sequence). V was cut by 7 bases and J by 0 bases, with 16 bases left in between. CDR3 region: CSVRTRDSSYEQYF. Written as DNA, the CDR3 is TGCAGTGTCAGAACACGGGACTCCTCCTACGAGCAGTACTTC.

The chain employs TRBV6-5 and TRBJ1-1; TRBD1 aligns across 8 bases. The CDR3 contains 18 residues. V lost 7 bases and J lost 4; bases outside the gene matches: 20. Looked up from germline, CDR1 is MNHEY and CDR2 is SVGAGI. The CDR3 DNA is TGTGCCAGCATTTTAACATCCCCTTCGCGACAGGGGAGCACTGAAGCTTTCTTT. Its translation: CASILTSPSRQGSTEAFF.

Worth noting for this clonotype: One end of the junction varies from germline; a read error may be responsible. The rearrangement links TRBV20-1 to TRBJ1-1; 9 bases are a match to TRBD1. The CDR3 totals 13 residues. Germline values: CDR1 DFQATT, CDR2 SNEGSKA (reference sequence). As DNA, the CDR3 is TGCAGTGTGAACAGGGGGCTGGACACTGAAGCCTTCTTT. Amino acid sequence: CSVNRGLDTEAFF.

The rearrangement joins TRBV5-5 to TRBJ1-4; D uncertain. V lost 2 bases and J 7 bases, leaving 6 bases between the germline ends. This CDR3 region has 12 residues. CDR1 SGHKS and CDR2 YYEKEE come from the germline V gene (reference sequence). The DNA of the CDR3 is TGTGCCAGCAGCTTACTTGGTGAAAAACTGTTTTTT. Residues: CASSLLGEKLFF.

The gene calls are TRBV6-1 and TRBJ1-1; no firm D call. There are 13 residues in the CDR3. V dropped 2 bases and J dropped 9 bases, with 13 bases sitting between them. Germline V CDR1 and CDR2: MNHNS, SASEGT. CDR3 residues: CASSEPLGRQAFF. The DNA for the CDR3 is TGTGCCAGCAGTGAACCTCTGGGGAGGCAAGCTTTCTTT.

Comments on this clonotype: A read error is possible here, since a much larger clone lies one base away. This rearrangement joins TRBV6-5 to TRBJ1-1, with D possibly being TRBD1 (6 bases). Germline V gives CDR1 MNHEY, CDR2 SVGAGI. Trimming took 7 bases from V and 3 from J, leaving 18 bases between them. This CDR3 has 15 amino acids. The CDR3 sequence: CASNPLGRGDTEAFF. The CDR3 region has the DNA TGTGCCAGCAATCCCTTAGGCAGGGGTGACACTGAAGCTTTCTTT.

Regarding this clonotype: Since no conserved phenylalanine or tryptophan closes the CDR3, a read error is the likely cause. The genes are TRBV20-1 and TRBJ2-2; D is undetermined. Trimming shortened V by 3 bases and J by 7 bases, and 9 bases separated the two germline ends. Germline loops: CDR1 DFQATT, CDR2 SNEGSKA (reference sequence). The CDR3 has 12 amino acids. CDR3 sequence reads: CSARDGIGELFS. The CDR3 nucleotides are TGCAGTGCTAGGGATGGAATCGGGGAGCTGTTTTCT.

This chain connects TRBV4-1 to TRBJ2-1; D tentatively fits TRBD1 or TRBD2 (6 bases each). This CDR3 spans 16 amino acids. Germline V lookup: CDR1 MGHRA, CDR2 YSYEKL. Trimming cost V 0 bases and J 2 bases, with 11 bases left between them. Here the CDR3 DNA reads TGCGCCAGCAGCCAAGATTGGCGGGACACCTACAATGAGCAGTTCTTC. It codes for CASSQDWRDTYNEQFF.

This clonotype was found a few times. The genes are TRBV2 and TRBJ1-4; TRBD1 agrees at 7 bases. After removal of 6 bases from V and 0 bases from J, the junction contained 4 bases not matched to a gene. The germline CDR1 and CDR2 sequences are SNHLY and FYNNEI. The CDR3 has 15 residues. CDR3 sequence: CASRRGQPTNEKLFF. The CDR3 DNA sequence: TGTGCCAGCAGGAGGGGACAGCCAACTAATGAAAAACTGTTTTTT.

Details on this clonotype: It is likely a read error, because the conserved phenylalanine at the end of the CDR3 is missing. The chain combines TRBV28 with TRBJ2-7; D gene ambiguous. The ends were cut back, 6 bases at V and 3 bases at J, with 15 bases in the middle. Germline V gene lookup returns CDR1 MDHEN and CDR2 SYDVKM. This CDR3 is 14 amino acids long. For the CDR3, the DNA is TGTGCCAGCAGCACCAACTGGGTATTCTACGAGCAGTACTTA. The encoded protein is CASSTNWVFYEQYL.

This clonotype has just a few counts. A read error may be the cause here, since a much bigger clone is one base away. The chain is built from TRBV11-2 and TRBJ2-5; D call uncertain. Germline V gene lookup returns CDR1 SGHAT and CDR2 FQNNGV. The germline V and J ends were trimmed by 5 bases and 4 bases, with 8 bases remaining between them. This CDR3 region has 12 residues. The CDR3 DNA follows: TGTGCCAGCAGCGCCCGTGGAGAGACCCAGTACTTC. Protein product: CASSARGETQYF.

This clonotype was observed at least ten times. The chain joins TRBV20-1 to TRBJ2-7, with 9 nucleotides matching TRBD1. Germline V CDR1 and CDR2: DFQATT, SNEGSKA (reference sequence). V was pared by 7 bases and J by 5 bases, with 12 bases of the junction left unmatched. CDR3 length: 14 residues. CDR3 sequence: CSVHTGTGTNEQYF. The DNA for the CDR3 is TGCAGTGTCCATACCGGGACAGGGACCAACGAGCAGTACTTC.

This chain joins TRBV6-6 and TRBJ2-2; D may be TRBD1 (6 bases). The CDR3 covers 15 residues. Germline V gives CDR1 MNHNY, CDR2 SVGAGI (reference sequence). Trimming stripped 6 bases from V and 2 bases from J, with 13 bases between. The CDR3 sequence is CASRSLDRNTGELFF. Written as DNA, the CDR3 is TGTGCCAGCAGAAGTCTGGACAGAAACACCGGGGAGCTGTTTTTT.

This clonotype was picked up a small number of times. This chain joins TRBV10-3 and TRBJ1-2; the D gene is possibly TRBD1 (6 bases). The CDR3 contains 14 residues. Deletions cut 7 bases from V and 6 bases from J, with 18 bases between. Germline values: CDR1 ENHRY, CDR2 SYGVKD. The CDR3 bases are TGTGCCATCAATACCTACAGGGTAAGAAATGGCTACACCTTC. It specifies CAINTYRVRNGYTF.

This sequence joins TRBV12-3 or TRBV12-4 and TRBJ1-2; maybe TRBD1 (6 bases). This CDR3 has 14 amino acids. Trimming took off 8 bases at V and 8 bases at J, with 21 bases between the two ends. CDR3 residues: CASRAQGSAWGYTF. CDR3 DNA: TGTGCCAGCCGGGCACAGGGTTCGGCCTGGGGCTACACCTTC.

This clonotype occurred many times. J is TRBJ2-5 and V is TRBV6-1; D tentatively reads TRBD1 or TRBD2 (6 bases each). Trimming pared 4 bases from V and 4 bases from J, leaving 13 bases between. The CDR3 is 14 amino acids. The V gene's germline CDR1 is MNHNS and CDR2 SASEGT. CDR3 region: CASSVTGRSETQYF. In nucleotides, the CDR3 is TGTGCCAGCAGTGTAACAGGGAGGTCAGAGACCCAGTACTTC.

To note about this clonotype: A single base separates this from a much larger clone, so it may be a read error. Because the CDR3's place on the DNA is in doubt, the DNA is left out and the CDR3 is given as listed by TCRdb. The chain's CDR3 is CSGHRVNYGCTF. The chain is built from TRBV20-1 and TRBJ1-2. The germline gives CDR1 DFQATT, CDR2 SNEGSKA (reference sequence). The CDR3 numbers 12 amino acids, ends counted.